The 22 T cell receptor beta chains below come from one sample, sequenced in a study of T cells in Graves' hyperthyroidism and ophthalmopathy. Amplified TCR beta CDR3 regions derived from RNA transcripts. The HTBI primer set was used in a first-round RT-PCR of the TCR CDR3. TCRdb analysed the multiplex PCR reads with MiXCR anew, one entry per CDR3 protein. The sample lists about 300,000 distinct CDR3 sequences, approximately 18% occurring once. Sequenced: blood. These receptors all stem from a man aged 50-60 years with Graves' ophthalmopathy.

This clonotype has a count of ten or more. The chain employs TRBV20-1 and TRBJ1-2, with D possibly TRBD1 on 5 matching bases. Trimming took 3 bases from V and 3 from J, leaving 11 bases between them. This CDR3 region has 13 residues. CDR1 and CDR2 from the germline V gene are DFQATT and SNEGSKA (reference sequence). The CDR3 nucleotides are TGCAGTGCTAGGGTGACAGCCGACTATGGCTACACCTTC. This translates into CSARVTADYGYTF.

J is TRBJ1-1 and V is TRBV15; D gene ambiguous. The V end was cut by 5 bases, the J end by 3 bases, with 16 bases between. The CDR3 extends over 15 amino acids. Germline CDR1 is LNHNV and CDR2 is YYDKDF (reference sequence). The CDR3 loop is CATSGPSVRDTEAFF. Written as DNA, the CDR3 is TGTGCCACCAGCGGACCCAGTGTAAGGGACACTGAAGCTTTCTTT.

The sample holds a few counts of this clonotype. The J gene is TRBJ2-7, the V gene TRBV10-3; no definite D call. The CDR3 covers 16 residues. Trimming removed 0 bases at V and 0 bases at J, with 12 bases between. From germline, CDR1 is ENHRY and CDR2 SYGVKD. The CDR3 loop reads CAISESIQSSSYEQYF. In DNA form, the CDR3 reads TGTGCCATCAGTGAGTCGATACAGTCAAGCTCCTACGAGCAGTACTTC.

This clonotype has only a few counts. This chain uses TRBV20-1 with TRBJ2-5, with D perhaps matching TRBD2 (6 bases). The CDR3 contains 12 residues. Trimming took off 4 bases at V and 5 bases at J, with 11 bases between the two ends. CDR1 and CDR2 from the germline V gene are DFQATT and SNEGSKA (reference sequence). The CDR3 loop is CSAMTSAETQYF. The CDR3 DNA reads TGCAGTGCTATGACTAGTGCGGAGACCCAGTACTTC.

Notes on this clonotype: A much larger clone lies one base from this, so it may be a read error. The rearrangement joins TRBV6-1 to TRBJ1-1, with 8 bases lining up with TRBD1. Germline assignment: CDR1 MNHNS and CDR2 SASEGT. The CDR3 loop spans 13 amino acids. The CDR3 sequence is CTSSDRGGSEAFF. In nucleotides, the CDR3 is TGTACCAGCAGTGACAGGGGAGGCTCTGAAGCTTTCTTT.

V usage is TRBV5-4 and J usage is TRBJ2-2; TRBD1 or TRBD2 may be the D gene (5 bases each). The CDR3 contains 14 residues. V gave up 5 bases and J gave up 3 bases, with 11 bases separating them. Germline V gene lookup returns CDR1 SGHNT and CDR2 YYREEE (reference sequence). CDR3: CASRLLGDTGELFF. CDR3 nucleotide sequence: TGTGCCAGCAGGCTTCTGGGGGACACCGGGGAGCTGTTTTTT. The variable domain in full, completed from reference TRBV5-4 and TRBJ2-2, reads ETGVTQSPTHLIKTRGQQVTLRCSSQSGHNTVSWYQQALGQGPQFIFQYYREEENGRGNFPPRFSGLQFPNYSSELNVNALELDDSALYLCASRLLGDTGELFFGEGSRLTVL.

The table lists this clonotype with many counts. V and J are TRBV7-9 and TRBJ1-1; maybe TRBD1 (6 bases). Germline CDR1 and CDR2: SEHNR and FQNEAQ (reference sequence). The CDR3 covers 16 residues. Between the trimmed V and J ends, which lost 5 bases and 5 bases, there was a span of 21 bases. In DNA form, the CDR3 reads TGTGCCAGCAGCAAAGGGGGGCGGGGTCGGGCGACTGAAGCTTTCTTT. Encoded protein: CASSKGGRGRATEAFF.

This clonotype was seen repeatedly, ten times or more. The chain couples TRBV3-1 to TRBJ2-5; tentatively, D is TRBD2 (7 bases). Germline V gene sequence: CDR1 LGHDT, CDR2 YNNKEL (reference sequence). The V and J ends lost 5 bases and 5 bases respectively, with 12 bases between them. This CDR3 comprises 13 residues. The CDR3 nucleotides are TGTGCCAGCAGCGGACTAGGGGGGGAGACCCAGTACTTC. Translated, it gives CASSGLGGETQYF.

This clonotype was recorded at least ten times. The chain uses TRBV3-1 and TRBJ1-2; D may be TRBD1 (6 bases). The CDR3 consists of 14 residues. Germline CDR1 is LGHDT and CDR2 is YNNKEL (reference sequence). Trimming shortened V by 2 bases and J by 3 bases, and 10 bases separated the two germline ends. The CDR3 region is CASSQQGRDYGYTF. In DNA form, the CDR3 reads TGTGCCAGCAGCCAACAGGGGAGGGACTATGGCTACACCTTC.

This clonotype has just a few counts. V gene TRBV5-1 combines with J gene TRBJ2-1; 7 positions match TRBD2. The CDR3 runs to 16 residues. The V and J ends lost 0 bases and 2 bases, in that order; junction bases with no gene match: 5. CDR1 is SGHRS and CDR2 is YFSETQ in the germline V gene. The CDR3 DNA reads as TGCGCCAGCAGCTTGGAGGCTAGCGGACCCTACAATGAGCAGTTCTTC. Protein product: CASSLEASGPYNEQFF.

The chain is built from TRBV9 and TRBJ1-6, with 7 positions matching TRBD1. This CDR3 is 14 amino acids long. Trimming cost V 3 bases and J 10 bases; bases outside gene matches: 7. Germline V gene data show CDR1 as SGDLS and CDR2 as YYNGEE. The CDR3 loop is CASSGRTGRSPLHF. CDR3 in DNA: TGTGCCAGCAGCGGACGGACAGGAAGATCACCCCTCCACTTT.

At least ten counts were recorded for this clonotype. The V gene is TRBV5-1, the J gene TRBJ1-1, with a weak D call TRBD1 (5 bases). Germline assignment: CDR1 SGHRS and CDR2 YFSETQ. Deletions cut 0 bases from V and 1 base from J, with 7 bases between. CDR3 length: 14 residues. The CDR3 sequence is CASSLVRENTEAFF. Written as DNA, the CDR3 is TGCGCCAGCAGCTTGGTCAGGGAGAACACTGAAGCTTTCTTT.

This rearrangement joins TRBV27 to TRBJ2-3; D unresolved. The CDR3 covers 15 residues. V lost 5 bases, J lost 7 bases, and 19 bases lay in between. Per the germline V gene, CDR1 is MNHEY and CDR2 is SMNVEV (reference sequence). CDR3 nucleotides: TGTGCCAGCAGTCGCATAGGCCCCGATAGGAATACGCAGTATTTT. Translated: CASSRIGPDRNTQYF.

In nucleotides, the CDR3 is TGTGCCAGCAGCGCTCGTAGCGCGAACACCGGGGAGCTGTTTTTT. This encodes CASSARSANTGELFF. The chain is built from TRBV7-2 and TRBJ2-2; D might be TRBD2 (5 bases). Germline CDR1 is SGHTA and CDR2 is FQGNSA. CDR3 size: 15 residues. The V end lost 5 bases, the J end lost 0 bases, and 10 bases lay between the germline ends.

This clonotype was recorded at least ten times. V gene TRBV5-1 combines with J gene TRBJ2-1, with 10 nucleotides matching TRBD2. V lost 3 bases and J lost 4; bases outside the gene matches: 13. CDR3 length: 18 residues. Germline V gives CDR1 SGHRS, CDR2 YFSETQ. The CDR3: CASSYQAGGSATYNEQFF. The CDR3 nucleotides are TGCGCCAGCAGCTATCAAGCGGGAGGGTCCGCCACTTACAATGAGCAGTTCTTC.

This clonotype was seen a handful of times. J is TRBJ1-2 and V is TRBV6-6, with D maybe TRBD1 (5 bases). This CDR3 has 18 residues. The V end lost 2 bases, the J end lost 8 bases, and 27 bases lay between the germline ends. Per the germline V gene, CDR1 is MNHNY and CDR2 is SVGAGI (reference sequence). The CDR3 region is CASSYRGASGSGRGGYTF. The CDR3 nucleotides are TGTGCCAGCAGTTACCGAGGGGCCTCCGGTTCAGGCCGTGGGGGCTACACCTTC.

This clonotype was seen ten or more times. The chain couples TRBV14 to TRBJ1-6, with D unclear. Germline V gene lookup returns CDR1 SGHDN and CDR2 FVKESK. V gave up 6 bases and J gave up 8 bases, with 8 bases separating them. The CDR3 consists of 12 residues. The CDR3 loop is CASSLQDSPLHF. Written as DNA, the CDR3 is TGTGCCAGCAGTTTGCAGGATTCACCCCTCCACTTT.

This clonotype has at least ten counts. The V gene is TRBV11-2, the J gene TRBJ1-4, with 11 bases lining up with TRBD1. Germline V gives CDR1 SGHAT, CDR2 FQNNGV. J lost 4 bases, V lost 4 bases, and 5 bases had no gene match. This CDR3 has 16 residues. This chain's CDR3 is CASSSWTGGNNEKLFF. In DNA, the CDR3 is TGTGCCAGCAGCTCCTGGACAGGGGGCAATAATGAAAAACTGTTTTTT.

This clonotype was seen many times. The V call is TRBV24-1, the J call TRBJ2-3; unclear D gene. CDR3 length: 16 residues. Looked up from germline, CDR1 is KGHDR and CDR2 is SFDVKD. The V gene lost 1 base and the J gene lost 0 bases, with 10 bases spanning the gap. CDR3 loop: CATSDLAGTSTDTQYF. In nucleotides, the CDR3 is TGTGCCACCAGTGATTTAGCAGGCACTAGCACAGATACGCAGTATTTT.

This clonotype was seen a single time. This chain's CDR3 is CATSDPETGADTQYF. Here the CDR3 DNA reads TGTGCCACCAGTGATCCTGAGACGGGTGCAGATACGCAGTATTTT. The chain is built from TRBV24-1 and TRBJ2-3, with no clear D. The V and J ends lost 3 bases and 4 bases respectively, with 13 bases between them. The CDR3 totals 15 residues. Germline V lookup: CDR1 KGHDR, CDR2 SFDVKD.

Note on this clonotype: A much larger clone lies one base from this, so it may be a read error. J is TRBJ1-1 and V is TRBV28; possible D gene TRBD1, 5 bases. The germline V gene encodes CDR1 MDHEN and CDR2 SYDVKM. The CDR3 extends over 12 amino acids. This CDR3 reads CASSTGTTEASF. The CDR3 region has the DNA TGTGCCAGCAGCACTGGGACCACTGAAGCTTCCTTT.

This clonotype was counted a few times. The V call is TRBV6-9, the J call TRBJ1-1; D gene ambiguous. This CDR3 region has 11 residues. Germline CDR1 is MNHGY and CDR2 is SVAAGI. Trimming shortened V by 1 base and J by 7 bases, and 4 bases separated the two germline ends. For the CDR3, the DNA is TGTGCCAGCAGTTATTTGGATGAAGCTTTCTTT. The encoded protein is CASSYLDEAFF.